The next 12 T cell receptor beta chains were all read from a single sample in a study of T cell changes during pregnancy in multiple sclerosis. Measured with immunoSEQ multiplex PCR; TCRdb has only the in-frame clones, and not every one. The sample lists more than 80,000 clones, 90% to 95% seen once, with 0.85% to 1.3% in the top ten. This material consisted of peripheral blood, taken in the second trimester of pregnancy. The receptors originated from a female donor with multiple sclerosis, enrolled in a pregnancy study.

This sequence joins TRBV19 and TRBJ1-5; 7 bases fit TRBD1. V shed 5 bases, J shed 2 bases, and the junction held 6 bases outside the gene matches. There are 15 residues in the CDR3. The germline CDR1 and CDR2 sequences are LNHDA and SQIVND (reference sequence). Here the CDR3 reads CASSLYRGGNQPQHF. The CDR3 nucleotides are TGTGCCAGTAGTCTCTACAGGGGAGGCAATCAGCCCCAGCATTTT.

V gene TRBV4-2 combines with J gene TRBJ2-1; D not certain. The CDR3 extends over 17 amino acids. The V and J ends lost 1 base and 6 bases respectively, with 19 bases between them. CDR1 is LGHNA and CDR2 is YNFKEQ in the germline V gene. CDR3 bases: TGTGCCAGCAGCCAAGCACTCAGCGTTAGGATCTCCAATGAGCAGTTCTTC. It is translated as CASSQALSVRISNEQFF.

The sample holds one count of this clone. CDR3 in amino acids: CATSILRTGARNEQFF. In DNA form, the CDR3 reads TGTGCCACCAGCATCCTACGGACAGGGGCGAGGAATGAGCAGTTCTTC. The chain carries TRBV15 and TRBJ2-1, with 9 bases lining up with TRBD1. The germline gives CDR1 LNHNV, CDR2 YYDKDF (reference sequence). The ends lost 4 bases at V and 7 bases at J; junction bases unmatched: 11. The CDR3 sequence is 16 residues long.

The gene calls are TRBV5-1 and TRBJ2-1; 16 positions match TRBD2. Unmatched junction bases numbered 15, after V lost 5 bases and J lost 7 bases. The CDR3 is 19 amino acids. In germline, CDR1 is SGHRS, CDR2 YFSETQ. The CDR3 loop is CASRDVGLAGGRSRNEQFF. In nucleotides, the CDR3 is TGCGCCAGCAGAGACGTGGGACTAGCGGGAGGGAGGTCCAGGAATGAGCAGTTCTTC.

The chain uses TRBV19 and TRBJ1-2; no firm D call. Trimming pared 3 bases from V and 5 bases from J, leaving 10 bases between. The germline gives CDR1 LNHDA, CDR2 SQIVND (reference sequence). This CDR3 is 13 amino acids long. The CDR3 spells CASSISLEYGYTF. The DNA for the CDR3 is TGTGCCAGTAGTATTTCCTTAGAATATGGCTACACCTTC.

This chain links TRBV4-2 with TRBJ2-5; a possible D gene is TRBD2 (6 bases). CDR3 length: 16 amino acids. Between the trimmed V and J ends, which lost 1 base and 2 bases, there was a span of 14 bases. Germline CDR1 and CDR2: LGHNA and YNFKEQ. CDR3 in DNA: TGTGCCAGCAGCCAAGTACAGATGGGGGGACAAGAGACCCAGTACTTC. Its protein is CASSQVQMGGQETQYF.

This chain joins TRBV4-1 and TRBJ2-1, with 7 positions matching TRBD2. CDR1 and CDR2 from the germline V gene are MGHRA and YSYEKL. J gave up 7 bases and V 3 bases, and 3 bases lay outside the gene matches. The CDR3 extends over 13 amino acids. The chain's CDR3 is CASSQTGGNEQFF. The CDR3 DNA sequence: TGCGCCAGCAGCCAGACCGGGGGGAATGAGCAGTTCTTC.

This clone showed up just once. This chain joins TRBV30 and TRBJ2-1; TRBD2 aligns across 10 bases. The CDR3 spans 17 residues. Germline V gene lookup returns CDR1 GTSNPN and CDR2 SVGIG (reference sequence). With 0 bases clipped from V and 3 bases from J, the junction kept 8 bases outside the gene matches. The CDR3 DNA sequence: TGTGCCTGGAGTGTAGCTAGCGGGAGTTGGGGCTACAATGAGCAGTTCTTC. It is translated as CAWSVASGSWGYNEQFF.

The chain links TRBV12-5 to TRBJ1-1, with D possibly TRBD1 on 5 matching bases. Trimming removed 1 base from V and 1 base from J, with 10 bases in between. The length of the CDR3 is 15 residues. Germline lookup yields CDR1 LGHNT and CDR2 FRNRAP. The CDR3 protein is CASGLGRVKNTEAFF. CDR3 nucleotide sequence: TGTGCTAGTGGTTTGGGCAGGGTGAAGAACACTGAAGCTTTCTTT.

This sequence joins TRBV2 and TRBJ2-2; maybe TRBD1 (5 bases). There are 13 residues in the CDR3. The germline V gene encodes CDR1 SNHLY and CDR2 FYNNEI. With 8 bases removed from V and 5 bases from J, the gap between germline ends came to 12 bases. The CDR3 DNA follows: TGTGCCAGCGGGGCTAGGCAAACCGGGGAGCTGTTTTTT. Residues: CASGARQTGELFF.

This chain uses TRBV7-2 with TRBJ1-1; a weak D match, TRBD1 (6 bases). The germline V gene has CDR1 SGHTA and CDR2 FQGNSA. Trimming pared 7 bases from V and 0 bases from J, leaving 18 bases between. The CDR3 contains 16 residues. In DNA form, the CDR3 reads TGTGCCAGCACCAAATGGGGGGGGGCCTTGAACACTGAAGCTTTCTTT. As protein: CASTKWGGALNTEAFF. Using reference TRBV7-2 and TRBJ1-1 for the parts outside the CDR3, the full variable domain is GAGVSQSPSNKVTEKGKDVELRCDPISGHTALYWYRQSLGQGLEFLIYFQGNSAPDKSGLPSDRFSAERTGGSVSTLTIQRTQQEDSAVYLCASTKWGGALNTEAFFGQGTRLTVV.

The chain has TRBV27 and TRBJ2-7, with TRBD1 as a possible D gene (6 bases). V lost 4 bases and J 2 bases, leaving 15 bases between the germline ends. The CDR3 runs to 15 residues. Germline V CDR1 and CDR2: MNHEY, SMNVEV (reference sequence). The CDR3 reads CASSSGQLDAYEQYF. CDR3 coding DNA: TGTGCCAGCAGTTCCGGACAGCTAGATGCCTACGAGCAGTACTTC.